This passage covers 32 T cell receptor beta chains from one sample sequenced in a study of T cells after posttransplantation cyclophosphamide. Using immunoSEQ multiplex PCR, the repertoire was profiled, and TCRdb retains in-frame clones only, with some absent. The specimen has about 7,200 clones, none found just once. Busulfan-fludarabine conditioning, marrow transplant, and cyclophosphamide on days +3 and +4 were administered. The specimen was PBMCs, collected after allogeneic stem cell transplant with posttransplant cyclophosphamide. These receptors were collected from a female patient between 50 and 60 years old who received an allogeneic stem cell transplant from a related donor, was CMV-positive, and had no GVHD. Some T cells may possibly be graft donor cells.

This clone was seen repeatedly, ten times or more. The chain uses TRBV6-1 and TRBJ1-1, with no clear D. There are 15 residues in the CDR3. V was cut by 0 bases and J by 8 bases, with 16 bases left in between. Germline V gene sequence: CDR1 MNHNS, CDR2 SASEGT. CDR3 in amino acids: CASSEAGYVGSEAFF. The DNA for the CDR3 is TGTGCCAGCAGTGAAGCAGGATACGTGGGCAGCGAAGCTTTCTTT.

Ten or more counts support this clone. The V gene is TRBV6-2 or TRBV6-3, the J gene TRBJ1-5; D call uncertain. The CDR3 has 14 amino acids. CDR1 is MNHEY, CDR2 SVGEGT, per germline. Deletions cut 3 bases from V and 2 bases from J, with 8 bases between. The CDR3: CASSYRGGNQPQHF. Here the CDR3 DNA reads TGTGCCAGCAGTTATCGGGGAGGCAATCAGCCCCAGCATTTT.

This clone counts as medium-sized (0.01 to 0.1%). This rearrangement joins TRBV5-4 to TRBJ2-7; 10 bases align to TRBD2. The CDR3 contains 14 residues. V gave up 3 bases and J gave up 4 bases; unmatched junction bases: 4. Germline loops: CDR1 SGHNT, CDR2 YYREEE (reference sequence). This chain's CDR3 is CASSSSGSKYEQYF. The CDR3 DNA is TGTGCCAGCAGCTCTAGCGGGAGTAAATACGAGCAGTACTTC.

This clone was seen many times. This chain links TRBV6-5 with TRBJ2-3; TRBD1 is a possible D gene (6 bases). The CDR3 loop spans 14 amino acids. Germline V gives CDR1 MNHEY, CDR2 SVGAGI. Trimming removed 0 bases from V and 3 bases from J, with 7 bases in between. The CDR3 loop is CASSYSTGTDTQYF. Written as DNA, the CDR3 is TGTGCCAGCAGTTACTCGACAGGTACAGATACGCAGTATTTT.

This clone showed up many times. The rearrangement links TRBV6-6 to TRBJ2-2, with TRBD2 matching 11 bases. J gave up 8 bases and V 5 bases, and 7 bases lay outside the gene matches. CDR1 and CDR2 from the germline V gene are MNHNY and SVGAGI (reference sequence). This CDR3 has 15 amino acids. The CDR3 DNA reads TGTGCCAGCAGTCATAGCGGGAGGGTTTGGGGGGAGCTGTTTTTT. Its protein is CASSHSGRVWGELFF.

This clone was detected ten times or more. The rearrangement uses TRBV25-1 and TRBJ1-3, with 8 bases lining up with TRBD1. J was trimmed by 3 bases and V by 5 bases; bases with no gene match: 6. Germline-derived CDR1 and CDR2 are MGHDK and SYGVNS. This CDR3 has 15 amino acids. DNA of the CDR3: TGTGCCAGCAGTATACAGGGGGGCGGTGGAAACACCATATATTTT. This encodes CASSIQGGGGNTIYF. The whole variable domain, filled in from reference TRBV25-1 and TRBJ1-3, reads EADIYQTPRYLVIGTGKKITLECSQTMGHDKMYWYQQDPGMELHLIHYSYGVNSTEKGDLSSESTVSRIRTEHFPLTLESARPSHTSQYLCASSIQGGGGNTIYFGEGSWLTVV.

This clone was observed many times. The chain recombines TRBV18 with TRBJ2-5; D may be TRBD1 (5 bases). This CDR3 spans 14 amino acids. The germline V and J ends were trimmed by 2 bases and 6 bases, with 13 bases remaining between them. The germline gives CDR1 KGHSH, CDR2 LQKENI. CDR3 in amino acids: CASSPNGDRQTQYF. As DNA, the CDR3 is TGTGCCAGCTCACCAAATGGAGACAGACAGACCCAGTACTTC.

Many counts were recorded for this clone. The J gene is TRBJ2-3, the V gene TRBV6-2 or TRBV6-3, with 9 bases that match TRBD2. J was trimmed by 6 bases and V by 10 bases; bases with no gene match: 11. Germline loops: CDR1 MNHEY, CDR2 SVGEGT. CDR3 size: 14 residues. Here the CDR3 reads CATTRGRARDTQYF. As DNA, the CDR3 is TGTGCCACCACACGCGGGAGGGCCCGGGATACGCAGTATTTT.

This clone was counted at least ten times. J is TRBJ2-7 and V is TRBV5-4, with 8 positions matching TRBD2. Germline V lookup: CDR1 SGHNT, CDR2 YYREEE (reference sequence). J gave up 1 base and V 1 base, and 4 bases lay outside the gene matches. This CDR3 comprises 15 residues. DNA for the CDR3: TGTGCCAGCAGCTTGCTAACTAGCGGTTCCTACGAGCAGTACTTC. As protein: CASSLLTSGSYEQYF. Combining the CDR3 with reference TRBV5-4 and TRBJ2-7 gives the whole variable domain ETGVTQSPTHLIKTRGQQVTLRCSSQSGHNTVSWYQQALGQGPQFIFQYYREEENGRGNFPPRFSGLQFPNYSSELNVNALELDDSALYLCASSLLTSGSYEQYFGPGTRLTVT.

This clone occurred many times. The chain is built from TRBV16 and TRBJ2-7, with D perhaps matching TRBD1 (5 bases). The germline V gene encodes CDR1 KGHSY and CDR2 FQNENV. V was shortened by 4 bases and J by 5 bases, with 12 bases between the two germline ends. This CDR3 spans 13 amino acids. The CDR3 coding sequence is TGTGCCAGCAGCCTCGCAGGGCTGGACGAGCAGTACTTC. The encoded protein is CASSLAGLDEQYF.

Many counts were recorded for this clone. The chain has TRBV12-3 or TRBV12-4 and TRBJ2-7; maybe TRBD2 (6 bases). Trimming took off 7 bases at V and 7 bases at J, with 20 bases between the two ends. The CDR3 is made up of 14 amino acids. The CDR3 DNA follows: TGTGCCAGCACCACGTCCGGGGGATCGGGGGAGCAGTACTTC. This sequence encodes CASTTSGGSGEQYF.

This clone was seen many times. The CDR3 nucleotides read TGCGCCAGCAGCTTCGGACAGGGCCCCTACGAGCAGTACTTC. It encodes CASSFGQGPYEQYF. The V gene is TRBV5-1, the J gene TRBJ2-7; TRBD1 matches 8 bases. The CDR3 loop spans 14 amino acids. Germline lookup yields CDR1 SGHRS and CDR2 YFSETQ. J lost 2 bases, V lost 2 bases, and 3 bases had no gene match.

In this sample, this clone turned up many times. V is TRBV6-5 and J is TRBJ1-1; a weak D match, TRBD1 (5 bases). This CDR3 is built from 14 residues. Trimming took 2 bases from V and 2 from J, leaving 9 bases between them. CDR1 is MNHEY and CDR2 is SVGAGI in the germline V gene. The CDR3 spells CASSYRTTNTEAFF. CDR3 in DNA: TGTGCCAGCAGTTACCGGACAACAAACACTGAAGCTTTCTTT.

This clone was detected ten times or more. This chain uses TRBV5-1 with TRBJ2-5; D unclear. CDR3 length: 12 amino acids. With 1 base removed from V and 5 bases from J, the gap between germline ends came to 6 bases. Germline V lookup: CDR1 SGHRS, CDR2 YFSETQ. The CDR3 protein is CASSLPAETQYF. The DNA of the CDR3 is TGCGCCAGCAGCTTGCCTGCGGAGACCCAGTACTTC.

The table lists this clone with many counts. The chain employs TRBV7-3 and TRBJ2-1, with D possibly being TRBD1 (5 bases). Germline CDR1 SGHTA, CDR2 FQGTGA. There are 14 residues in the CDR3. V lost 2 bases and J 9 bases, leaving 14 bases between the germline ends. The CDR3 loop reads CASSLGARGGEQFF. CDR3 DNA sequence: TGTGCCAGCAGCTTAGGGGCTCGAGGCGGTGAGCAGTTCTTC.

This clone showed up many times. The chain joins TRBV11-2 to TRBJ2-1; 7 nucleotides agree with TRBD2. Trimming took 3 bases from V and 10 from J; bases not matched to a gene: 9. The CDR3 runs 14 residues. Germline V CDR1 and CDR2: SGHAT, FQNNGV. CDR3 amino acids: CASSFPAGIREQFF. DNA for the CDR3: TGTGCCAGCAGCTTCCCAGCGGGGATTAGGGAGCAGTTCTTC.

This chain links TRBV9 with TRBJ2-3; the match to TRBD2 covers 7 bases. V lost 3 bases, J lost 0 bases, and 16 bases stayed unmatched. Germline V gives CDR1 SGDLS, CDR2 YYNGEE. CDR3 size: 19 residues. This CDR3 reads CASSGAHLAGTTSTDTQYF. DNA for the CDR3: TGTGCCAGCAGCGGTGCCCACCTTGCAGGGACTACCAGCACAGATACGCAGTATTTT.

This clone was seen more than once but under ten times. A read error is possible here, since a much larger clone lies one base away. The gene calls are TRBV2 and TRBJ1-1; no firm D call. The CDR3 covers 14 residues. Germline V gives CDR1 SNHLY, CDR2 FYNNEI. The CDR3 bases are TGTGCCAGCAGAGTTTTATCTTCAGACACTCAAGCTTTCTTT. Amino acids: CASRVLSSDTQAFF.

This clone was counted ten times or more. A junction end diverges from the germline sequence, so it may reflect a read error. The genes are TRBV6-6 and TRBJ2-5; 8 nucleotides agree with TRBD1. This CDR3 is 15 amino acids long. The V gene's germline CDR1 is MNHNY and CDR2 SVGAGI (reference sequence). The CDR3 loop is CASSDSRGRGETQYF. Written as DNA, the CDR3 is TGTGCCAGCAGTGACTCCAGGGGGCGCGGAGAGACCCAGTACTTC.

This clone was recorded at least ten times. The chain employs TRBV18 and TRBJ2-4, with TRBD1 matching over 10 bases. V lost 4 bases, J lost 0 bases, and 6 bases stayed unmatched. There are 17 residues in the CDR3. The V gene's germline CDR1 is KGHSH and CDR2 LQKENI. The CDR3 is CASSLPDRGAAKNIQYF. CDR3 coding DNA: TGTGCCAGCTCACTCCCGGACAGGGGGGCAGCCAAAAACATTCAGTACTTC.

This clone is labeled as medium-sized. The rearrangement links TRBV2 to TRBJ1-1; 8 bases align to TRBD1. With 4 bases clipped from V and 10 bases from J, the junction kept 5 bases outside the gene matches. The V gene's germline CDR1 is SNHLY and CDR2 FYNNEI. This CDR3 has 12 amino acids. CDR3 protein: CASSVQGDGAFF. As DNA, the CDR3 is TGTGCCAGCAGTGTACAGGGGGATGGAGCTTTCTTT.

This clone rates as medium-sized. V gene TRBV19 combines with J gene TRBJ2-2; D call uncertain. The V and J ends lost 3 bases and 1 base respectively, with 6 bases between them. Per germline, CDR1 LNHDA and CDR2 SQIVND (reference sequence). The CDR3 extends over 14 amino acids. In DNA, the CDR3 is TGTGCCAGTAGTATTAGTAGGAACACCGGGGAGCTGTTTTTT. Amino acids: CASSISRNTGELFF.

This clone was counted at least ten times. J is TRBJ1-3 and V is TRBV7-3, with no clear D. Trimming left V 3 bases short and J 2 bases short, with 11 bases between. Germline V gene data show CDR1 as SGHTA and CDR2 as FQGTGA. The CDR3 contains 15 residues. CDR3 in DNA: TGTGCCAGCAGCTTGGAGGCCCAGGCTGGAAACACCATATATTTT. Translation gives CASSLEAQAGNTIYF. The variable domain in full, completed from reference TRBV7-3 and TRBJ1-3, reads GAGVSQTPSNKVTEKGKYVELRCDPISGHTALYWYRQSLGQGPEFLIYFQGTGAADDSGLPNDRFFAVRPEGSVSTLKIQRTERGDSAVYLCASSLEAQAGNTIYFGEGSWLTVV.

By share, this clone ranks as medium-sized (0.01 to 0.1%). The chain uses TRBV6-6 and TRBJ2-1; 7 bases fit TRBD2. Per the germline V gene, CDR1 is MNHNY and CDR2 is SVGAGI (reference sequence). There are 13 residues in the CDR3. Losses at the gene ends were 8 bases for V and 4 bases for J; bases not matched to a gene: 5. CDR3 bases: TGTGCCAGCGCTGCGCGGGGGTACAATGAGCAGTTCTTC. Its protein product is CASAARGYNEQFF.

This clone has at least ten counts. This chain's CDR3 is CATSRDRVYGYTF. The DNA for the CDR3 is TGTGCCACCAGCAGAGACAGGGTCTATGGCTACACCTTC. The V gene is TRBV15, the J gene TRBJ1-2; weak D call: TRBD1 (5 bases). This CDR3 region has 13 residues. V was cut by 0 bases and J by 4 bases, with 6 bases left in between. The germline V gene has CDR1 LNHNV and CDR2 YYDKDF (reference sequence).

This clone has a count of ten or more. The V call is TRBV9, the J call TRBJ2-3; 14 bases are shared with TRBD2. V shed 3 bases, J shed 5 bases, and the junction held 17 bases outside the gene matches. The CDR3 sequence is 20 residues long. Germline V lookup: CDR1 SGDLS, CDR2 YYNGEE. DNA for the CDR3: TGTGCCAGCAGCGGCCCCCCACCTGGGACTAGCGGGAGTTCCAAAGATACGCAGTATTTT. Amino acid sequence: CASSGPPPGTSGSSKDTQYF. Looking up the rest from reference TRBV9 and TRBJ2-3 gives the full variable domain: DSGVTQTPKHLITATGQRVTLRCSPRSGDLSVYWYQQSLDQGLQFLIQYYNGEERAKGNILERFSAQQFPDLHSELNLSSLELGDSALYFCASSGPPPGTSGSSKDTQYFGPGTRLTVL.

By frequency in the sample, this clone is medium-sized. This rearrangement joins TRBV7-2 to TRBJ2-1, with 7 bases that match TRBD2. J gave up 0 bases and V 4 bases, and 6 bases lay outside the gene matches. CDR1 and CDR2 from the germline V gene are SGHTA and FQGNSA. There are 16 residues in the CDR3. CDR3 loop: CASSYRAGVSYNEQFF. Written as DNA, the CDR3 is TGTGCCAGCAGCTATCGGGCGGGAGTCTCCTACAATGAGCAGTTCTTC. Supplemented by reference TRBV7-2 and TRBJ2-1, the full variable domain reads GAGVSQSPSNKVTEKGKDVELRCDPISGHTALYWYRQSLGQGLEFLIYFQGNSAPDKSGLPSDRFSAERTGGSVSTLTIQRTQQEDSAVYLCASSYRAGVSYNEQFFGPGTRLTVL.

This clone showed up many times. The V gene is TRBV18, the J gene TRBJ2-7, with D possibly being TRBD1 (5 bases). Between the trimmed V and J ends, which lost 5 bases and 3 bases, there was a span of 14 bases. CDR1 is KGHSH and CDR2 is LQKENI in the germline V gene. The CDR3 covers 14 residues. The CDR3 DNA reads TGTGCCAGCTCAGTAAACGGACACGACTACGAGCAGTACTTC. Its protein product is CASSVNGHDYEQYF.

This clone has a count of ten or more. V is TRBV30 and J is TRBJ1-2; D is unresolved. The CDR3 is 11 residues long. Per the germline V gene, CDR1 is GTSNPN and CDR2 is SVGIG (reference sequence). The V end was cut by 0 bases, the J end by 7 bases, with 6 bases between. The CDR3 here is CAWSVGSGYTF. In DNA, the CDR3 is TGTGCCTGGAGTGTAGGCTCTGGCTACACCTTC. The full variable domain, completed using reference TRBV30 and TRBJ1-2, is SQTIHQWPATLVQPVGSPLSLECTVEGTSNPNLYWYRQAAGRGLQLLFYSVGIGQISSEVPQNLSASRPQDRQFILSSKKLLLSDSGFYLCAWSVGSGYTFGSGTRLTVV.

The table lists this clone with many counts. The chain recombines TRBV7-9 with TRBJ1-5; tentatively, D is TRBD1 (6 bases). V lost 1 base and J lost 9, with 13 bases in between. The germline gives CDR1 SEHNR, CDR2 FQNEAQ (reference sequence). The CDR3 runs to 14 residues. CDR3 DNA: TGTGCCAGCAGCTTAGTTACAGGGAACGCGCCCCAGCATTTT. Translation gives CASSLVTGNAPQHF.

This clone showed up many times. The V gene is TRBV14, the J gene TRBJ2-3, with TRBD2 matching 12 bases. With V trimmed by 0 bases and J by 3 bases, 1 base remained unmatched. The V gene's germline CDR1 is SGHDN and CDR2 FVKESK. CDR3 size: 16 residues. This CDR3 is CASSQDLAGGTDTQYF. CDR3 bases: TGTGCCAGCAGCCAAGATCTAGCGGGAGGGACAGATACGCAGTATTTT.

In this sample, this clone turned up a few times. This chain uses TRBV29-1 with TRBJ2-5, with D possibly TRBD1 on 6 matching bases. The CDR3 totals 14 residues. CDR1 and CDR2 from the germline V gene are SQVTM and ANQGSEA. Trimming took 8 bases from V and 5 from J, leaving 21 bases between them. CDR3 amino acids: CSMEDSFGRETQYF. DNA of the CDR3: TGCAGCATGGAGGACAGCTTCGGCCGGGAGACCCAGTACTTC.